This TCR beta chain was retrieved from a study of T cell responses to AZD1222 COVID-19 vaccine. For the study at large: The study pooled second doses at about 4 or about 12 weeks. Study conclusions and caveats: Repertoires were obtained only post-peak T cell response. The donors showed a predominance of white British ancestry and of females, with possible underestimation of clonal diversity.

Only in-frame clones appear in the TCRdb table, and some are missing; sequencing was by immunoSEQ multiplex PCR. The sample has 100,000 or so clones; about 88% are singletons. As for this clone: What it binds is not known.

With 0 bases clipped from V and 10 bases from J, the junction kept 13 bases outside the gene matches. Germline CDR1 is SQVTM and CDR2 is ANQGSEA. This CDR3 spans 16 amino acids. The source material was peripheral blood, sampled on day 0 of AZD1222 vaccination. The receptor was isolated from an adult in good health. V usage is TRBV29-1 and J usage is TRBJ2-1; the match to TRBD2 covers 9 bases. CDR3 nucleotide sequence: TGCAGCGTTGAAGATGCGCGACTAGCGGACCCAGGAGAGCAGTTCTTC. Its translation: CSVEDARLADPGEQFF.